In its sample, the clone carrying this T cell receptor beta chain was seen once. Germline CDR1 SGHDN, CDR2 FVKESK. The CDR3 covers 15 residues. Trimming at V came to 6 bases and at J to 6 bases, leaving 12 bases not matched to a gene. This sample was included in a study of blood T cell repertoires in COVID-19. Looking at the study overall: The United States, Italy and Spain provided the acute and convalescent COVID-19 samples. Nucleic acid was either cDNA or gDNA, and it came from T cells, B-cell-depleted T cells, or PBMCs.

In the study's own analysis: Amplifying reference gene primers gave estimates of nucleated cell counts. The repertoire was sequenced with immunoSEQ multiplex PCR; TCRdb's copy has only in-frame clones and lacks some. V and J calls and clone size are those listed in that table; D and trimming were worked out from the DNA. This table holds some 56,000 clones, 89% found once. Source material: peripheral blood. The chain couples TRBV14 to TRBJ2-7; TRBD1 agrees at 9 bases. This clonotype was obtained from a human donor in a cohort sampled during active COVID-19. The CDR3 loop is CASSFPGTGISEQYF. CDR3 sequence (DNA): TGTGCCAGCAGTTTCCCCGGGACAGGGATAAGCGAGCAGTACTTC. The variable domain in full, with the rest retrieved from reference TRBV14 and TRBJ2-7, is EAGVTQFPSHSVIEKGQTVTLRCDPISGHDNLYWYRRVMGKEIKFLLHFVKESKQDESGMPNNRFLAERTGGTYSTLKVQPAELEDSGVYFCASSFPGTGISEQYFGPGTRLTVT.